The 17 T cell receptor beta chains presented below share a single source sample, sequenced in a study of shared clonotypes between healthy human individuals. The data were produced by immunoSEQ multiplex PCR, yet TCRdb's version contains in-frame clones alone and is incomplete. Of roughly 300,000 clones in the sample, around 67% are singletons; the top ten hold around 9.3%. The sample comprised memory CD4+ T cells sorted from blood. Described subset: CD45RA-negative fraction. The receptor source for this set is a man aged 25 to 40 in good health.

The rearrangement joins TRBV5-5 to TRBJ1-5, with D unresolved. The CDR3 has 15 amino acids. Germline V lookup: CDR1 SGHKS, CDR2 YYEKEE (reference sequence). V lost 0 bases and J 0 bases, leaving 7 bases between the germline ends. The CDR3 reads CASSLEALSNQPQHF. CDR3 nucleotide sequence: TGTGCCAGCAGCTTGGAAGCACTTAGCAATCAGCCCCAGCATTTT. Full variable domain (remainder filled in from reference TRBV5-5 and TRBJ1-5): DAGVTQSPTHLIKTRGQQVTLRCSPISGHKSVSWYQQVLGQGPQFIFQYYEKEERGRGNFPDRFSARQFPNYSSELNVNALLLGDSALYLCASSLEALSNQPQHFGDGTRLSIL.

This chain joins TRBV14 and TRBJ2-3, with 11 bases that match TRBD2. Per the germline V gene, CDR1 is SGHDN and CDR2 is FVKESK. With V trimmed by 0 bases and J by 9 bases, 2 bases remained unmatched. The CDR3 totals 14 residues. The CDR3 bases are TGTGCCAGCAGCCAAGACTTAGCGGGAGGGACGCAGTATTTT. Translating gives CASSQDLAGGTQYF.

This clone was seen repeatedly, ten times or more. V and J are TRBV28 and TRBJ2-3; 8 bases agree with TRBD2. With V trimmed by 6 bases and J by 2 bases, 13 bases remained unmatched. Germline lookup yields CDR1 MDHEN and CDR2 SYDVKM. The CDR3 loop spans 17 amino acids. CDR3 residues: CASSPLELAAYTDTQYF. CDR3 DNA: TGTGCCAGCAGCCCCCTCGAACTAGCGGCTTACACAGATACGCAGTATTTT. Combining the CDR3 with reference TRBV28 and TRBJ2-3 gives the whole variable domain DVKVTQSSRYLVKRTGEKVFLECVQDMDHENMFWYRQDPGLGLRLIYFSYDVKMKEKGDIPEGYSVSREKKERFSLILESASTNQTSMYLCASSPLELAAYTDTQYFGPGTRLTVL.

The DNA for the CDR3 is TGTGCCAGCAGTTCACGACTCATTCCCGGGACAGGGCCAGGAACTGAAGCTTTCTTT. Its translation: CASSSRLIPGTGPGTEAFF. V gene TRBV28 combines with J gene TRBJ1-1, with TRBD1 matching over 9 bases. V lost 4 bases and J lost 5; bases outside the gene matches: 20. CDR1 and CDR2 (germline): MDHEN, SYDVKM. The CDR3 spans 19 residues. Full variable domain (remainder filled in from reference TRBV28 and TRBJ1-1): DVKVTQSSRYLVKRTGEKVFLECVQDMDHENMFWYRQDPGLGLRLIYFSYDVKMKEKGDIPEGYSVSREKKERFSLILESASTNQTSMYLCASSSRLIPGTGPGTEAFFGQGTRLTVV.

The chain employs TRBV7-6 and TRBJ2-3; D is uncertain. V was clipped by 2 bases and J by 3 bases, with 0 bases between them. The CDR3 contains 11 residues. From germline, CDR1 is SGHVS and CDR2 FNYEAQ. The CDR3 here is CASSLTDTQYF. In nucleotides, the CDR3 is TGTGCCAGCAGCTTAACAGATACGCAGTATTTT.

The rearrangement links TRBV4-3 to TRBJ2-2; tentatively, D is TRBD2 (6 bases). This CDR3 is 14 amino acids long. CDR1 and CDR2 from the germline V gene are LGHNA and YSLEER. Trimming took 0 bases from V and 8 from J, leaving 10 bases between them. The CDR3 DNA reads as TGCGCCAGCAGCCAAGATGCGGGGTCAGGGGAGCTGTTTTTT. Protein: CASSQDAGSGELFF.

The J gene is TRBJ2-2, the V gene TRBV5-1; D call uncertain. CDR1 and CDR2 from the germline V gene are SGHRS and YFSETQ. V was trimmed by 2 bases and J by 4 bases, leaving 9 bases between them. CDR3 length equals 14 residues. DNA of the CDR3: TGCGCCAGCAGCTTAGACCCGACCACCGGGGAGCTGTTTTTT. Its protein is CASSLDPTTGELFF.

In this sample, this clone turned up many times. Other DNA sequences in the sample encode the same CDR3. The rearrangement uses TRBV27 and TRBJ1-4; a weak D match, TRBD1 (5 bases). The CDR3 has 14 amino acids. Trimming left V 0 bases short and J 8 bases short, with 10 bases between. Germline-derived CDR1 and CDR2 are MNHEY and SMNVEV (reference sequence). CDR3 bases: TGTGCCAGCAGTTTATCTTGGGGGGGAGAAAAACTGTTTTTT. This encodes CASSLSWGGEKLFF.

V usage is TRBV29-1 and J usage is TRBJ2-7; 9 bases agree with TRBD2. CDR1 is SQVTM and CDR2 is ANQGSEA in the germline V gene. This CDR3 is built from 14 residues. V gave up 3 bases and J gave up 3 bases; unmatched junction bases: 6. CDR3 coding DNA: TGCAGCGTTGATAATAGCGGGAGTATCTACGAGCAGTACTTC. It encodes CSVDNSGSIYEQYF.

The chain has TRBV29-1 and TRBJ2-7; D unresolved. This CDR3 contains 12 residues. Germline V gives CDR1 SQVTM, CDR2 ANQGSEA. V was clipped by 7 bases and J by 2 bases, with 12 bases between them. The CDR3, as DNA: TGCAGCGCTGTTATGCCTCCCTACGAGCAGTACTTC. Its translation: CSAVMPPYEQYF.

As DNA, the CDR3 is TGTGCCAGCAGTGAAGTTAGCGGGAGCCCTACAGATACGCAGTATTTT. Amino acid sequence: CASSEVSGSPTDTQYF. This sequence joins TRBV6-1 and TRBJ2-3; 9 bases agree with TRBD2. This CDR3 region has 16 residues. The germline gives CDR1 MNHNS, CDR2 SASEGT. V dropped 1 base and J dropped 3; count of bases not matched to a gene: 5.

In DNA, the CDR3 is TGCGCCAGCCGACCCGGGTCCCAATACAATGAGCAGTTCTTC. It encodes CASRPGSQYNEQFF. This chain uses TRBV5-1 with TRBJ2-1; D is unclear. The CDR3 consists of 14 residues. V lost 7 bases, J lost 4 bases, and 15 bases lay in between. Per the germline V gene, CDR1 is SGHRS and CDR2 is YFSETQ. Full variable domain (remainder filled in from reference TRBV5-1 and TRBJ2-1): KAGVTQTPRYLIKTRGQQVTLSCSPISGHRSVSWYQQTPGQGLQFLFEYFSETQRNKGNFPGRFSGRQFSNSRSEMNVSTLELGDSALYLCASRPGSQYNEQFFGPGTRLTVL.

The chain employs TRBV6-1 and TRBJ2-7; 7 nucleotides match TRBD2. V lost 7 bases to trimming and J lost 6 bases; unmatched junction nucleotides: 3. The CDR3 extends over 11 amino acids. From germline, CDR1 is MNHNS and CDR2 SASEGT. The CDR3 is CASTPGGEQYF. The DNA for the CDR3 is TGTGCCAGCACCCCGGGGGGCGAGCAGTACTTC.

The chain combines TRBV11-2 with TRBJ2-2, with TRBD2 as a possible D gene (6 bases). Trimming cost V 6 bases and J 4 bases, with 18 bases left between them. The CDR3 length is 16 residues. Looked up from germline, CDR1 is SGHAT and CDR2 is FQNNGV. In DNA, the CDR3 is TGTGCCAGCAGACGACCCGGAGGGCGGGTCACCGGGGAGCTGTTTTTT. Translating gives CASRRPGGRVTGELFF.

With respect to this clone: The identical CDR3 is also encoded by other nucleotide sequences in the sample. The chain uses TRBV7-9 and TRBJ2-5; TRBD1 aligns across 7 bases. Germline loops: CDR1 SEHNR, CDR2 FQNEAQ (reference sequence). The CDR3 covers 13 residues. Losses at the gene ends were 5 bases for V and 4 bases for J; bases not matched to a gene: 4. The CDR3 sequence is CASSGQAAETQYF. The CDR3 DNA sequence: TGTGCCAGCAGCGGACAGGCGGCAGAGACCCAGTACTTC.

The rearrangement uses TRBV4-1 and TRBJ2-5; 14 bases line up with TRBD2. The CDR3 loop spans 15 amino acids. The J segment lost 4 bases and the V segment lost 3 bases, leaving 1 base of the junction unmatched. Germline CDR1 reads MGHRA; CDR2 reads YSYEKL. This chain's CDR3 is CASSQGLAGAETQYF. The CDR3 DNA reads TGCGCCAGCAGCCAGGGACTAGCGGGAGCAGAGACCCAGTACTTC.

V usage is TRBV18 and J usage is TRBJ2-1; 16 positions match TRBD2. V dropped 5 bases and J dropped 7; count of bases not matched to a gene: 5. CDR1 is KGHSH, CDR2 LQKENI, per germline. This CDR3 comprises 16 residues. The CDR3 DNA sequence: TGTGCCAGCTCAAGTCCGGGACTAGCGGGAGGGAATGAGCAGTTCTTC. Translated: CASSSPGLAGGNEQFF.